Described below is a single T cell receptor (beta chain) sequence and its context. Its antigen is not identified. This specimen comes from a study of persistence of HIV-infected CD4 T cells. Whole-study context: Multiple blood draws of up to 180 mL, except a couple of donors with single leukapheresis.

This CDR3 is 17 amino acids long. The libraries were made with immunoSEQ version 4 in survey mode. Genomic DNA was diluted to 10 ng/uL, up to roughly 1 ug per sample. Clones were read by immunoSEQ multiplex PCR, and TCRdb kept only the in-frame ones, dropping some. The sample contains some 50,000 clones, 75% to 90% of which appear only once. Nonspecific anti-CD3/anti-CD28 bead stimulation represents the broad CD4+ T cell repertoire. CD4+ T cells upregulating both CD40 ligand and CD69 were sorted as responding cells. The sequence was collected from an adult woman with HIV who was CMV-seropositive. The chain carries TRBV21-1 and TRBJ2-7. TRBV21-1 is a listed pseudogene. Sequencing was performed on CD4+ T cells sorted from PBMCs after approximately 19-hour stimulation, taken from a patient who received antiretroviral therapy. The CDR3 here is CASTKRSEGRLTYEQYF. In DNA form, the CDR3 reads TGTGCCAGCACCAAAAGGTCAGAAGGACGGCTAACCTACGAGCAGTACTTC.